These 17 T cell receptor beta chains were all obtained from the same sample, sequenced in a study of CD8 T cells in Susac syndrome. Random hexamers primed reverse transcription of about 0.5 to 1 ug RNA. In TCRdb, the immunoSEQ multiplex PCR reads were re-called with MiXCR into one record per CDR3 protein. The table has about 150,000 distinct CDR3 sequences, approximately 95% seen once. Sequenced: CD8+ T cells from PBMCs. The receptors were sampled from a human donor with Susac syndrome.

This clonotype was counted a single time. The chain uses TRBV27 and TRBJ2-2; no firm D call. Germline assignment: CDR1 MNHEY and CDR2 SMNVEV (reference sequence). The CDR3 contains 11 residues. Trimming pared 10 bases from V and 6 bases from J, leaving 9 bases between. The CDR3 protein is CATRWAGELFF. The CDR3 DNA sequence: TGTGCCACCCGGTGGGCCGGGGAGCTGTTTTTT.

The rearrangement uses TRBV12-3 or TRBV12-4 and TRBJ2-5; D perhaps matches TRBD1 (6 bases). V lost 7 bases and J lost 0, with 15 bases in between. CDR3 size: 15 residues. CDR3 residues: CASNSLTGHQETQYF. In DNA form, the CDR3 reads TGTGCCAGCAACTCCCTTACAGGGCACCAAGAGACCCAGTACTTC.

The chain combines TRBV20-1 with TRBJ1-1; no firm D call. CDR1 and CDR2 from the germline V gene are DFQATT and SNEGSKA (reference sequence). The CDR3 has 14 amino acids. Trimming left V 6 bases short and J 1 base short, with 15 bases between. The chain's CDR3 is CSANADAANTEAFF. CDR3 DNA sequence: TGCAGTGCCAACGCCGATGCAGCGAACACTGAAGCTTTCTTT.

The chain has TRBV28 and TRBJ1-2, with D unresolved. Trimming removed 5 bases at V and 4 bases at J, with 26 bases between. The CDR3 totals 18 residues. Germline V gene sequence: CDR1 MDHEN, CDR2 SYDVKM. CDR3 in DNA: TGTGCCAGCAGTGAGAGAGGACCCACTAGCCACGTCCGCTATGGCTACACCTTC. It encodes CASSERGPTSHVRYGYTF.

The genes are TRBV5-1 and TRBJ1-2; D possibly corresponds to TRBD1 (6 bases). Germline values: CDR1 SGHRS, CDR2 YFSETQ. Trimming took 3 bases from V and 6 from J, leaving 12 bases between them. The CDR3 contains 13 residues. CDR3 nucleotides: TGCGCCAGCAGCTGGCCTACAGGGAATGGCTACACCTTC. This codes for CASSWPTGNGYTF.

The chain has TRBV5-1 and TRBJ2-7; 7 bases map to TRBD2. V dropped 0 bases and J dropped 6; count of bases not matched to a gene: 9. This CDR3 is built from 15 residues. Germline CDR1 reads SGHRS; CDR2 reads YFSETQ. The chain's CDR3 is CASSLGPGGTLEQYF. As DNA, the CDR3 is TGCGCCAGCAGCTTGGGACCGGGAGGCACACTCGAGCAGTACTTC.

The chain links TRBV19 to TRBJ1-5, with a possible D match to TRBD1 (5 bases). Germline loops: CDR1 LNHDA, CDR2 SQIVND (reference sequence). V was shortened by 4 bases and J by 7 bases, with 11 bases between the two germline ends. The CDR3 length is 13 residues. The CDR3 is CASSTRVGQPQHF. The CDR3 DNA reads TGTGCCAGTAGTACCAGGGTAGGGCAGCCCCAGCATTTT.

The chain joins TRBV6-4 to TRBJ1-2; D remains ambiguous. V was trimmed by 10 bases and J by 7 bases, leaving 16 bases between them. This CDR3 has 12 amino acids. Germline CDR1 MRHNA, CDR2 SNTAGT. The CDR3 bases are TGTGCCACCCGGACGCCTCTATTTGGCTACACCTTC. It yields the protein CATRTPLFGYTF.

This clonotype was observed a single time. V gene TRBV6-1 combines with J gene TRBJ1-1, with 9 bases that match TRBD1. Per germline, CDR1 MNHNS and CDR2 SASEGT. This CDR3 has 16 residues. Trimming removed 1 base from V and 10 bases from J; junction bases left unmatched: 13. The DNA of the CDR3 is TGTGCCAGCAGTGAAGGGGTACAGGGGGCGCGGGACGGAGCTTTCTTT. This sequence encodes CASSEGVQGARDGAFF.

This sequence joins TRBV29-1 and TRBJ2-1, with a tentative D call TRBD2 (6 bases). This CDR3 region has 16 residues. CDR1 is SQVTM, CDR2 ANQGSEA, per germline. Trimming cost V 0 bases and J 1 base, with 13 bases left between them. The CDR3 here is CSVEDRGFLSYNEQFF. Here the CDR3 DNA reads TGCAGCGTTGAAGATCGGGGGTTTCTGTCCTACAATGAGCAGTTCTTC.

J is TRBJ1-2 and V is TRBV30, with no clear D. Per the germline V gene, CDR1 is GTSNPN and CDR2 is SVGIG (reference sequence). The CDR3 extends over 13 amino acids. The V end lost 4 bases, the J end lost 7 bases, and 16 bases lay between the germline ends. The CDR3 DNA is TGTGCCTGGAAAGGAACCCCGGTTTCTGGCTACACCTTC. It encodes CAWKGTPVSGYTF.

The chain recombines TRBV4-1 with TRBJ2-1; D not resolved. V was shortened by 2 bases and J by 5 bases, with 7 bases between the two germline ends. Germline CDR1 MGHRA, CDR2 YSYEKL. The CDR3 sequence is 13 residues long. CDR3 DNA sequence: TGCGCCAGCAGCCAATCTCCGAACAATGAGCAGTTCTTC. Encoded protein: CASSQSPNNEQFF.

The chain has TRBV6-5 and TRBJ2-5, with 9 bases identical to TRBD2. V shed 4 bases and J 3 bases; nucleotides not matched to a gene: 24. Germline-derived CDR1 and CDR2 are MNHEY and SVGAGI. The CDR3 spans 21 residues. The CDR3 loop reads CASSLRRGRAPLRGREETQYF. Written as DNA, the CDR3 is TGTGCCAGCAGTTTACGACGCGGGAGGGCCCCTCTTAGGGGACGAGAAGAGACCCAGTACTTC.

The chain joins TRBV10-3 to TRBJ2-7; 8 bases align to TRBD1. This CDR3 is 13 amino acids long. The trim removed 6 bases at V and 4 bases at J, leaving 5 bases unmatched. Germline loops: CDR1 ENHRY, CDR2 SYGVKD. CDR3 coding DNA: TGTGCCATCAGGGGGGGACAGGAATACGAGCAGTACTTC. As protein: CAIRGGQEYEQYF.

The chain employs TRBV29-1 and TRBJ1-1, with unresolved D. Deletions cut 7 bases from V and 1 base from J, with 16 bases between. The CDR3 contains 14 residues. Germline V gene sequence: CDR1 SQVTM, CDR2 ANQGSEA. CDR3 sequence reads: CSALWRGTNTEAFF. CDR3 DNA: TGCAGCGCCCTATGGCGGGGAACGAACACTGAAGCTTTCTTT. Filled out from reference TRBV29-1 and TRBJ1-1, the complete variable domain reads SAVISQKPSRDICQRGTSLTIQCQVDSQVTMMFWYRQQPGQSLTLIATANQGSEATYESGFVIDKFPISRPNLTFSTLTVSNMSPEDSSIYLCSALWRGTNTEAFFGQGTRLTVV.

The CDR3 coding sequence is TGTGCCAGCAGCGTAGATCTAGCGGGAGGCTTTGGAGAGACCCAGTACTTC. It specifies CASSVDLAGGFGETQYF. The V and J genes are TRBV9 and TRBJ2-5, with 11 nucleotides matching TRBD2. This CDR3 is built from 17 residues. V shed 0 bases and J 4 bases; nucleotides not matched to a gene: 8. Germline V gene sequence: CDR1 SGDLS, CDR2 YYNGEE.

This clonotype was detected a few times. The V call is TRBV6-5, the J call TRBJ1-2; the D gene is possibly TRBD1 (5 bases). With 6 bases removed from V and 3 bases from J, the gap between germline ends came to 11 bases. CDR3 size: 13 residues. The germline V gene encodes CDR1 MNHEY and CDR2 SVGAGI. CDR3 DNA: TGTGCCAGCAGCCCTGACAGATACTATGGCTACACCTTC. It yields the protein CASSPDRYYGYTF.